The clone carrying this T cell receptor (beta chain) was picked up a small number of times. This CDR3 contains 15 residues. Trimming took 3 bases from V and 4 from J; bases not matched to a gene: 11. The germline CDR1 and CDR2 sequences are DFQATT and SNEGSKA (reference sequence). These data belong to a study of T-cell reconstitution after alpha-beta-depleted transplantation in children. Unique molecular identifiers were used in preparing the TCRbeta library. TCRdb independently ran MiXCR on the PCR reads; one entry per CDR3 protein. The sample yields about 540,000 distinct CDR3 sequences, approximately 16% seen once.

The sequence was collected from a human donor who donated a stem cell graft to a child with acute lymphoblastic leukemia. The sample in question was PBMCs from the stem cell graft donor, obtained from the stem cell graft. V is TRBV20-1 and J is TRBJ2-7; 8 bases line up with TRBD2. The CDR3: CSARGQREYRYEQYF. The DNA for the CDR3 is TGCAGTGCTAGGGGTCAGCGGGAGTATCGATACGAGCAGTACTTC.